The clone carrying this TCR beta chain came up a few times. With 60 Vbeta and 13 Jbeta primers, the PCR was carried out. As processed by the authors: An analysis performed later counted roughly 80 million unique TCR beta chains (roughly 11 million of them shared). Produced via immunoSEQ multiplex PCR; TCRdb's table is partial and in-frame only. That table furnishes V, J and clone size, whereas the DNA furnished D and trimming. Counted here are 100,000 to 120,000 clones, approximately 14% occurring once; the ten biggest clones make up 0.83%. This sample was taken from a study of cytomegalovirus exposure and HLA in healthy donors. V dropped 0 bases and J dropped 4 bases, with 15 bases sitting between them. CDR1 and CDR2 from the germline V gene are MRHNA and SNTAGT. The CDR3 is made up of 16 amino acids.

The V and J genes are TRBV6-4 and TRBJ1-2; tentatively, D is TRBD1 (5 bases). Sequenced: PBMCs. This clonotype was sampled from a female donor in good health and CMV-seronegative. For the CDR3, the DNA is TGTGCCAGCAGTGACTCGATCGTCGAGACAGCCTATGGCTACACCTTC. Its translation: CASSDSIVETAYGYTF.